Each of the 13 T cell receptor beta chains below was sequenced from the same sample in a study of T cell responses to AZD1222 COVID-19 vaccine. The method was immunoSEQ multiplex PCR; TCRdb's version includes in-frame clones alone and lacks a portion of them. The repertoire consists of tens of thousands of clones, with around 78% occurring once and the leading ten covering around a quarter. Sample: peripheral blood, taken 28 days after the second AZD1222 dose. These receptors all stem from an adult who received the AZD1222 COVID-19 vaccine.

This chain connects TRBV5-1 to TRBJ1-2; D may be TRBD1 (5 bases). Germline loops: CDR1 SGHRS, CDR2 YFSETQ. This CDR3 has 15 amino acids. The V end was cut by 1 base, the J end by 6 bases, with 16 bases between. In DNA, the CDR3 is TGCGCCAGCAGCTTGACCGCAGGGAGCGTTGATGGCTACACCTTC. Translated, it gives CASSLTAGSVDGYTF. The whole variable domain, filled in from reference TRBV5-1 and TRBJ1-2, reads KAGVTQTPRYLIKTRGQQVTLSCSPISGHRSVSWYQQTPGQGLQFLFEYFSETQRNKGNFPGRFSGRQFSNSRSEMNVSTLELGDSALYLCASSLTAGSVDGYTFGSGTRLTVV.

This chain uses TRBV19 with TRBJ1-4; D is ambiguous. Germline CDR1 is LNHDA and CDR2 is SQIVND (reference sequence). CDR3 length: 14 residues. Trimming stripped 4 bases from V and 1 base from J, with 7 bases between. In DNA form, the CDR3 reads TGTGCCAGTAGTAGGTGGGGAACTAATGAAAAACTGTTTTTT. Residues: CASSRWGTNEKLFF.

As to this clone: Its ends do not fully match the called genes, so a read error is possible. This chain uses TRBV6-1 with TRBJ1-2; 7 nucleotides agree with TRBD1. From germline, CDR1 is MNHNS and CDR2 SASEGT. The CDR3 sequence is 13 residues long. CDR3: CASREGGNYGYTF. CDR3 coding DNA: TGTGCCAGCAGGGAAGGGGGCAACTATGGCTACACCTTC.

The CDR3 nucleotides read TGTGCCAGCAGCTTCGCGGGTGCAGATACGCAGTATTTT. Its translation is CASSFAGADTQYF. This chain connects TRBV11-2 to TRBJ2-3, with D perhaps matching TRBD2 (5 bases). Looked up from germline, CDR1 is SGHAT and CDR2 is FQNNGV. The CDR3 is 13 amino acids. V was cut by 3 bases and J by 4 bases, with 8 bases left in between. Full variable domain (missing parts from reference TRBV11-2 and TRBJ2-3): EAGVAQSPRYKIIEKRQSVAFWCNPISGHATLYWYQQILGQGPKLLIQFQNNGVVDDSQLPKDRFSAERLKGVDSTLKIQPAKLEDSAVYLCASSFAGADTQYFGPGTRLTVL.

The V gene is TRBV18, the J gene TRBJ2-5; TRBD2 matches at 7 bases. V was clipped by 0 bases and J by 5 bases; unmatched bases: 9. This CDR3 has 16 amino acids. Germline values: CDR1 KGHSH, CDR2 LQKENI. CDR3 protein: CASSPPSGGRRETQYF. CDR3 in DNA: TGTGCCAGCTCACCACCCTCCGGGGGGAGGAGGGAGACCCAGTACTTC.

This chain uses TRBV7-6 with TRBJ1-2; 7 bases agree with TRBD1. Germline V CDR1 and CDR2: SGHVS, FNYEAQ. Trimming cost V 5 bases and J 7 bases; bases outside gene matches: 10. There are 14 residues in the CDR3. For the CDR3, the DNA is TGTGCCAGCAGCCCTACAGGGGTAGTTTCTGGCTACACCTTC. Its protein product is CASSPTGVVSGYTF.

V usage is TRBV19 and J usage is TRBJ1-1; 9 bases agree with TRBD1. The length of the CDR3 is 17 residues. The germline V gene has CDR1 LNHDA and CDR2 SQIVND (reference sequence). With 6 bases clipped from V and 4 bases from J, the junction kept 15 bases outside the gene matches. DNA of the CDR3: TGTGCCAGTAGAATATTCGGACAGGGGCAGGTTGGCACTGAAGCTTTCTTT. It is translated as CASRIFGQGQVGTEAFF.

This chain links TRBV19 with TRBJ1-2; 7 nucleotides agree with TRBD1. This CDR3 comprises 15 residues. Germline trimming cut 6 bases from V and 2 bases from J; bases unmatched to any gene: 9. CDR1 LNHDA and CDR2 SQIVND come from the germline V gene (reference sequence). This CDR3 is CASSRGQARNYGYTF. CDR3 in DNA: TGTGCCAGTAGCCGAGGACAGGCCCGGAACTATGGCTACACCTTC. The full variable domain, completed using reference TRBV19 and TRBJ1-2, is DGGITQSPKYLFRKEGQNVTLSCEQNLNHDAMYWYRQDPGQGLRLIYYSQIVNDFQKGDIAEGYSVSREKKESFPLTVTSAQKNPTAFYLCASSRGQARNYGYTFGSGTRLTVV.

V gene TRBV7-8 combines with J gene TRBJ1-2; the D is unclear. Germline assignment: CDR1 SGHVS and CDR2 FQNEAQ. The CDR3 totals 15 residues. Trimming took 1 base from V and 0 from J, leaving 9 bases between them. The CDR3 DNA is TGTGCCAGCAGCTTAGACCCTACTGCTAACTATGGCTACACCTTC. Translating gives CASSLDPTANYGYTF.

This clone showed up just a few times. The rearrangement links TRBV28 to TRBJ2-5, with D uncertain. Germline V gene lookup returns CDR1 MDHEN and CDR2 SYDVKM. V lost 6 bases to trimming and J lost 5 bases, with 22 bases between them. This CDR3 spans 16 amino acids. The CDR3 region is CASRPAQWAEGETQYF. The CDR3 coding sequence is TGTGCCAGCAGACCCGCCCAGTGGGCAGAAGGCGAGACCCAGTACTTC.

V is TRBV7-6 and J is TRBJ1-1; 8 nucleotides agree with TRBD1. The J segment lost 0 bases and the V segment lost 5 bases, leaving 5 bases of the junction unmatched. Germline V lookup: CDR1 SGHVS, CDR2 FNYEAQ. CDR3 size: 15 residues. The chain's CDR3 is CASSAMGQVNTEAFF. CDR3 nucleotide sequence: TGTGCCAGCAGCGCAATGGGACAGGTGAACACTGAAGCTTTCTTT.

The rearrangement links TRBV20-1 to TRBJ1-3; D gene ambiguous. The germline V gene has CDR1 DFQATT and CDR2 SNEGSKA (reference sequence). The V gene lost 3 bases and the J gene lost 0 bases, with 9 bases spanning the gap. The CDR3 extends over 14 amino acids. Written as DNA, the CDR3 is TGCAGTGCTAGTCAACCGAACTCTGGAAACACCATATATTTT. Translation: CSASQPNSGNTIYF.

The V and J genes are TRBV12-3 or TRBV12-4 and TRBJ2-7, with 12 positions matching TRBD2. Losses at the gene ends were 8 bases for V and 7 bases for J; bases not matched to a gene: 6. The CDR3 has 13 residues. The CDR3 DNA is TGTGCCAGCCGGACTAGCGGGGCCCAGGAGCAGTACTTC. Translating it yields CASRTSGAQEQYF.